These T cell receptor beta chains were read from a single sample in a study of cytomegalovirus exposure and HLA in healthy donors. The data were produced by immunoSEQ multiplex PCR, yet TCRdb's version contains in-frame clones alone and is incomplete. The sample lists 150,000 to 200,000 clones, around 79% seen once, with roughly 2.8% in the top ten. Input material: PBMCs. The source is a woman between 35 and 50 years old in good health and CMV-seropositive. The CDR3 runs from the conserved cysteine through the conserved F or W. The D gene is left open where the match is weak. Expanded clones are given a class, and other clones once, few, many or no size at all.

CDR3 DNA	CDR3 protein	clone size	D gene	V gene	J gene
TGTGCCAGCAGCTTATTGGGACAGACAAATCTAGGGGGCTACACCTTC	CASSLLGQTNLGGYTF	.	TRBD1	TRBV11-2	TRBJ1-2
TGTGCCAGCAGTCGCGCCGGGAGGCAAAATTCACCCCTCCACTTT	CASSRAGRQNSPLHF	.	.	TRBV6-6	TRBJ1-6
TGTGCCAGCAGTGTACGAGTAGCGGGGGGCCTGTACGAGCAGTACTTC	CASSVRVAGGLYEQYF	.	TRBD2	TRBV6-1	TRBJ2-7
TGTGCCAGCAGTCCCCCTGGACTAGCGGGGGACAATGAGCAGTTCTTC	CASSPPGLAGDNEQFF	.	TRBD2	TRBV27	TRBJ2-1
TGTGCCAGTAGTTCCAGGACTAGCGGGAACCACGAGCAGTACTTC	CASSSRTSGNHEQYF	.	TRBD2	TRBV19	TRBJ2-7
TGTGCCTGGCAACGGGGGAACTATGGCTACACCTTC	CAWQRGNYGYTF	.	.	TRBV30	TRBJ1-2
TGTGCCAGCAGCCCTAGGGACAGGGGTTCACCCCTCCACTTT	CASSPRDRGSPLHF	few	TRBD1	TRBV7-9	TRBJ1-6
TGTGCCAGCAGCTTAGAGTCTAGGGGACAGGTCTACGAGCAGTACTTC	CASSLESRGQVYEQYF	.	TRBD1	TRBV7-2	TRBJ2-7
TGCGCCAGCAGTGAGGCAGGGGGTCACGGCTACACCTTC	CASSEAGGHGYTF	.	TRBD1	TRBV10-2	TRBJ1-2
TGTGCCAGCAGCGCCTCTAGCGGAGGGGTTTACAATGAGCAGTTCTTC	CASSASSGGVYNEQFF	.	TRBD2	TRBV9	TRBJ2-1
TGTGCCAGCAGCTCTTCTGTGGTGGGACTAGCGGGTTCAGATACGCAGTATTTT	CASSSSVVGLAGSDTQYF	few	TRBD2	TRBV5-4	TRBJ2-3
TGTGCCAGCAGCTTGGCCCCAGGGTGGAACACCGGGGAGCTGTTTTTT	CASSLAPGWNTGELFF	.	.	TRBV5-8	TRBJ2-2
TGTGCCAGCTCACCCAACGAGGCTAGCGGGAACACCGGGGAGCTGTTTTTT	CASSPNEASGNTGELFF	.	TRBD2	TRBV18	TRBJ2-2
TGTGCCAGCAGCACAGGACAGGGCCCAGGGTACTTC	CASSTGQGPGYF	.	TRBD1	TRBV7-9	TRBJ2-7
TGTGCCAGTAGTATAAAGGCTAGCGGGGGACATTCCTACGAGCAGTACTTC	CASSIKASGGHSYEQYF	.	TRBD2	TRBV19	TRBJ2-7
TGTGCCAGCAGCTTAGGTCTCAATCAGCCCCAGCATTTT	CASSLGLNQPQHF	.	.	TRBV11-3	TRBJ1-5
TGTGCCACCAGCAAGGACAGCGGAGGCTACACCTTC	CATSKDSGGYTF	.	.	TRBV15	TRBJ1-2
TGCAGCGTTGGGGGGGGAAGGAGAGAGACCCAGTACTTC	CSVGGGRRETQYF	.	TRBD2	TRBV29-1	TRBJ2-5
TGTGCCTGGAGTGTAACAGACGGTAACACTGAAGCTTTCTTT	CAWSVTDGNTEAFF	few	.	TRBV30	TRBJ1-1
TGCGCCAGCAGCTTGGCCGGGGGATATGGCTACACCTTC	CASSLAGGYGYTF	.	.	TRBV5-1	TRBJ1-2
TGTGCCAGCAGCTTAGTGGGTAGCGGCAACATTCAGTACTTC	CASSLVGSGNIQYF	.	.	TRBV7-2	TRBJ2-4
TGTGCTAGTGGTTTGACCCCGAGTGATAGCAATCAGCCCCAGCATTTT	CASGLTPSDSNQPQHF	.	.	TRBV12-5	TRBJ1-5
TGCGCCAGCAGCGCCCCGACAGGGATTGAGCAGTTCTTC	CASSAPTGIEQFF	.	TRBD1	TRBV5-1	TRBJ2-1
TGCGCCAGCAGCCAAGAATTAAACAGCCCCTTCCGTGGCTACACCTTC	CASSQELNSPFRGYTF	.	.	TRBV4-3	TRBJ1-2
TGTGCCAGCAGCTTGGGGACAGGGTCAATCTCTGGAAACACCATATATTTT	CASSLGTGSISGNTIYF	.	TRBD1	TRBV7-8	TRBJ1-3
TGTGCCAGCAGCCAAGATTTAAACACAGATACGCAGTATTTT	CASSQDLNTDTQYF	.	.	TRBV14	TRBJ2-3
TGTGCCAGCAGCTTAGGGTCCGCTAGCGGGGGACCTAGCACAGATACGCAGTATTTT	CASSLGSASGGPSTDTQYF	.	TRBD2	TRBV7-2	TRBJ2-3
TGTGCCAGCTCAGTTAGGTTCAGCGGAGACCTTAACACCGGGGAGCTGTTTTTT	CASSVRFSGDLNTGELFF	.	.	TRBV18	TRBJ2-2
TGTGCCAGCAGCATCGGGACTAGCGGGAGCGGGGATACGCAGTATTTT	CASSIGTSGSGDTQYF	.	TRBD2	TRBV7-9	TRBJ2-3
TGTGCCAGCTCACCACCGCGGGATAGGAACACTGAAGCTTTCTTT	CASSPPRDRNTEAFF	.	.	TRBV18	TRBJ1-1
TGTGCCAGCAGCTTGAGACGGTCAGGGGACCCAACTAATGAAAAACTGTTTTTT	CASSLRRSGDPTNEKLFF	.	.	TRBV5-6	TRBJ1-4
TGTGCCAGCACTATGAACACTGAAGCTTTCTTT	CASTMNTEAFF	few	.	TRBV6-5	TRBJ1-1
TGTGCCTGGAGTACATTTTTTGGACAGGGGGCCGACGAGCAGTACTTC	CAWSTFFGQGADEQYF	.	TRBD1	TRBV30	TRBJ2-7
TGTGCCAGCTCATCGCGACAGGGAGGCAGCGGGAGACCTCTCTACGAGCAGTACTTC	CASSSRQGGSGRPLYEQYF	.	.	TRBV18	TRBJ2-7
TGCGCCAGCAGTCGACAGATTGATAGCAATCAGCCCCAGCATTTT	CASSRQIDSNQPQHF	.	.	TRBV10-2	TRBJ1-5
TGTGCCAGCAGTCTACCCGCCACAGGTTTCACCTTC	CASSLPATGFTF	once	.	TRBV28	TRBJ1-2
TGTGCCAGCAGCCTCGACCGACTAGCGGGAGCCCGGGAGCAGTTCTTC	CASSLDRLAGAREQFF	.	TRBD2	TRBV7-2	TRBJ2-1
TGTGCCAGCAGTTACTCGTTATCCCCCCACAATGAGCAGTTCTTC	CASSYSLSPHNEQFF	.	.	TRBV6-5	TRBJ2-1
TGCGCCAGCAGCTTATTAGGGACACTCTACAATGAGCAGTTCTTC	CASSLLGTLYNEQFF	.	.	TRBV5-1	TRBJ2-1
TGTGCCAGTACGACTAGCGGGGGGGCCGGTGGCACCGGGGAGCTGTTTTTT	CASTTSGGAGGTGELFF	.	TRBD2	TRBV19	TRBJ2-2
TGCGCCAGCAGCCGGGGGGAACTAAGCACAGATACGCAGTATTTT	CASSRGELSTDTQYF	.	TRBD2	TRBV5-1	TRBJ2-3
TGCAGCGGGGGACAGTTCCAAGAGACCCAGTACTTC	CSGGQFQETQYF	.	TRBD1	TRBV29-1	TRBJ2-5
TGTGCCAGTAGTATTGGGGGGACAGGTCAGCAGTTCTTC	CASSIGGTGQQFF	.	TRBD1	TRBV19	TRBJ2-1
TGTGCCAGTAGTGAATGGACAGGGGATTTCCAAGAGACCCAGTACTTC	CASSEWTGDFQETQYF	.	TRBD1	TRBV19	TRBJ2-5
TGTGCCAGCATCCGATGGGGGGAGGATTCACCCCTCCACTTT	CASIRWGEDSPLHF	.	.	TRBV7-8	TRBJ1-6
TGTGCCAGCAGTGATCTTACCAGGGGGTCCGGGGAGCTGTTTTTT	CASSDLTRGSGELFF	.	TRBD1	TRBV25-1	TRBJ2-2
TGTGCCAGCAGCTCCGGACTAGCACGGGCCCAGTACTTC	CASSSGLARAQYF	.	TRBD2	TRBV7-2	TRBJ2-5
TGTGCCAGCAGCTTTGGGGGTGGAGGAGGGCTCGAGCAGTACTTC	CASSFGGGGGLEQYF	.	.	TRBV28	TRBJ2-7
TGTGCCAGCAGTGAAGTAGGACAGATCTCCTACGAGCAGTACTTC	CASSEVGQISYEQYF	.	.	TRBV2	TRBJ2-7
TGCGCCAGCAGCCAAGCTTCGACAGGAGGCAGAGCTTTCTTT	CASSQASTGGRAFF	.	.	TRBV4-3	TRBJ1-1
TGCGCCAGCAGACCGGGACTAGCGGAACAAGAGACCCAGTACTTC	CASRPGLAEQETQYF	.	TRBD2	TRBV5-1	TRBJ2-5
TGTGCCTGGGGGACAGGCGCTAGCGGGGGCGAGACCCAGTACTTC	CAWGTGASGGETQYF	.	TRBD2	TRBV30	TRBJ2-5
TGTGCCAGCAGTTATCACAGGGCGAACACTGAAGCTTTCTTT	CASSYHRANTEAFF	.	.	TRBV5-8	TRBJ1-1
TGTGCCAGTAGTATAGATCGGGACAGGTCCATGAACACTGAAGCTTTCTTT	CASSIDRDRSMNTEAFF	.	TRBD1	TRBV19	TRBJ1-1
TGTGCCGGACAAGGCGGACAGGGGAGCACAGATACGCAGTATTTT	CAGQGGQGSTDTQYF	.	TRBD1	TRBV6-5	TRBJ2-3
TGTGCCAGCAGTTTTCAGGTGAACACTGAAGCTTTCTTT	CASSFQVNTEAFF	.	.	TRBV6-5	TRBJ1-1